These 6 T cell receptor beta chains came from one sample sequenced in a study of naive and memory T cell subsets. Amplification of ligated cDNA took four PCR rounds with SP2 and nested alpha and beta constant primers. TCRdb redid the calling of the UMI-ligation and nested PCR reads with MiXCR, one entry per CDR3 protein. The profile shows under 35,000 distinct CDR3 sequences, 6.5% to 8% of them singletons. Treatment indicated: skin biopsy from PPD injection site in Mantoux-positive individual. TCR cDNA received a 3' ligated oligonucleotide that carried a UMI. Sequencing used skin, obtained from a tuberculin skin test site. The receptors come from an adult in good health.

V gene TRBV19 combines with J gene TRBJ2-7; D possibly corresponds to TRBD1 (6 bases). The ends were cut back, 5 bases at V and 3 bases at J, with 11 bases in the middle. Looked up from germline, CDR1 is LNHDA and CDR2 is SQIVND (reference sequence). This CDR3 is built from 13 residues. CDR3 in amino acids: CASSQQQGYEQYF. DNA for the CDR3: TGTGCCAGTAGTCAGCAACAGGGCTACGAGCAGTACTTC.

This clonotype has only a few counts. This chain links TRBV5-6 with TRBJ2-7; 7 positions match TRBD1. Germline V gene data show CDR1 as SGHDT and CDR2 as YYEEEE. CDR3 length equals 14 residues. The V and J ends lost 5 bases and 0 bases, in that order; junction bases with no gene match: 5. CDR3 loop: CASSKTGYSYEQYF. The CDR3 nucleotides are TGTGCCAGCAGTAAGACAGGGTACTCCTACGAGCAGTACTTC. Based on the CDR3 plus reference TRBV5-6 and TRBJ2-7, the full variable domain is DAGVTQSPTHLIKTRGQQVTLRCSPKSGHDTVSWYQQALGQGPQFIFQYYEEEERQRGNFPDRFSGHQFPNYSSELNVNALLLGDSALYLCASSKTGYSYEQYFGPGTRLTVT.

A few counts support this clonotype. The V gene is TRBV6-1, the J gene TRBJ2-2; D is perhaps TRBD2 (5 bases). The V and J ends lost 6 bases and 6 bases respectively, with 5 bases between them. The CDR3 is made up of 11 amino acids. Germline CDR1 reads MNHNS; CDR2 reads SASEGT. Here the CDR3 DNA reads TGTGCCAGCAGGAGGGCCGGGGAGCTGTTTTTT. Amino acid sequence: CASRRAGELFF.

This clonotype was observed many times. This chain links TRBV19 with TRBJ1-5; 8 bases agree with TRBD1. V lost 7 bases to trimming and J lost 2 bases; unmatched junction nucleotides: 4. The CDR3 runs to 14 residues. Germline V gives CDR1 LNHDA, CDR2 SQIVND (reference sequence). DNA of the CDR3: TGTGCCAGTAAGTTGACAGGGGGCAATCAGCCCCAGCATTTT. Its translation is CASKLTGGNQPQHF.

The chain joins TRBV10-1 to TRBJ1-6; D unclear. The CDR3 loop spans 16 amino acids. Per germline, CDR1 WNHNN and CDR2 SYGVQD (reference sequence). V was shortened by 0 bases and J by 7 bases, with 13 bases between the two germline ends. Here the CDR3 DNA reads TGCGCCAGCAGTGAGTCGAAAGTCTATAAAAATTCACCCCTCCACTTT. It specifies CASSESKVYKNSPLHF.

In this sample, this clonotype turned up many times. The chain joins TRBV21-1 to TRBJ2-3; the table's D call, TRBD1, has no DNA check behind it. TRBV21-1 is shown as a pseudogene. This CDR3 is 14 amino acids long. DNA for the CDR3: TGTGCCAGCAGCCGGGGGGCGTCTACCAACGAAAAGTATTTT. This gives the protein CASSRGASTNEKYF.